Following are 16 T cell receptor beta chains from one sample sequenced in a study of technical replicates of blood from a few donors. Profiling relied on immunoSEQ multiplex PCR, and the TCRdb table lists in-frame clones only, not all of them. The table lists some 69,000 clones, about 87% of them singletons, with 4% to 5% in the top ten. Sequencing was performed on PBMCs. These receptors originate from a human donor in good health. Some clones in this sample may be carry-over from other donors' samples.

Of note for this clone: This same CDR3 is encoded by further DNA sequences in the sample. The rearrangement joins TRBV5-1 to TRBJ2-5, with 9 bases that match TRBD1. The CDR3 is 14 residues long. In germline, CDR1 is SGHRS, CDR2 YFSETQ. The junction had 3 bases not matched to a gene; V was cut back by 4 bases and J by 2 bases. The CDR3 DNA is TGCGCCAGCAGCAGCGGACAGGGGCAAGAGACCCAGTACTTC. Its translation is CASSSGQGQETQYF.

The gene calls are TRBV2 and TRBJ2-2; D is unresolved. The CDR3 is 14 amino acids. V was pared by 7 bases and J by 1 base, with 10 bases between. CDR1 is SNHLY, CDR2 FYNNEI, per germline. The chain's CDR3 is CASNLNGNTGELFF. DNA of the CDR3: TGTGCCAGCAACCTAAACGGGAACACCGGGGAGCTGTTTTTT.

The genes are TRBV15 and TRBJ1-6; D perhaps matches TRBD1 (5 bases). The CDR3 runs to 16 residues. The germline V and J ends were trimmed by 0 bases and 0 bases, with 6 bases remaining between them. Germline loops: CDR1 LNHNV, CDR2 YYDKDF (reference sequence). The DNA of the CDR3 is TGTGCCACCAGCAGAGAAGGGGTCTCCTATAATTCACCCCTCCACTTT. The encoded protein is CATSREGVSYNSPLHF.

The CDR3: CATSRARDRSNQPQHF. CDR3 DNA sequence: TGTGCCACCAGCAGAGCCCGAGACAGGAGCAATCAGCCCCAGCATTTT. The chain couples TRBV15 to TRBJ1-5; weak D call: TRBD1 (6 bases). V was trimmed by 1 base and J by 1 base, leaving 11 bases between them. Germline CDR1 LNHNV, CDR2 YYDKDF (reference sequence). The CDR3 has 16 residues.

The chain employs TRBV18 and TRBJ2-5, with D maybe TRBD2 (7 bases). Trimming stripped 3 bases from V and 2 bases from J, with 13 bases between. CDR3 length: 15 residues. Germline V gene lookup returns CDR1 KGHSH and CDR2 LQKENI. CDR3 loop: CASSPGGPLQETQYF. CDR3 DNA: TGTGCCAGCTCACCCGGGGGGCCACTGCAAGAGACCCAGTACTTC.

The genes are TRBV5-1 and TRBJ1-2; D is undetermined. V dropped 1 base and J dropped 0 bases, with 13 bases sitting between them. Germline assignment: CDR1 SGHRS and CDR2 YFSETQ. This CDR3 has 16 amino acids. The CDR3 DNA sequence: TGCGCCAGCAGCTTGAGTACAGCTTCTACTAACTATGGCTACACCTTC. Its protein is CASSLSTASTNYGYTF.

The J gene is TRBJ1-3, the V gene TRBV15, with TRBD1 matching 8 bases. Trimming cost V 0 bases and J 2 bases; bases outside gene matches: 3. From germline, CDR1 is LNHNV and CDR2 YYDKDF (reference sequence). The CDR3 loop spans 16 amino acids. CDR3 residues: CATSRDTGGAGNTIYF. As DNA, the CDR3 is TGTGCCACCAGCAGAGACACAGGGGGGGCTGGAAACACCATATATTTT.

The CDR3: CASSEYGTGVGYTF. CDR3 bases: TGCGCCAGCAGCGAATACGGGACAGGGGTTGGCTACACCTTC. V and J are TRBV4-1 and TRBJ1-2; 10 nucleotides match TRBD1. In germline, CDR1 is MGHRA, CDR2 YSYEKL. V dropped 5 bases and J dropped 7; count of bases not matched to a gene: 7. This CDR3 comprises 14 residues.

The chain has TRBV7-2 and TRBJ2-7; no clear D. The CDR3 has 12 amino acids. Germline V gene data show CDR1 as SGHTA and CDR2 as FQGNSA. Trimming cost V 6 bases and J 0 bases, with 6 bases left between them. The CDR3 DNA sequence: TGTGCCAGCAGTCACGGCTCCTACGAGCAGTACTTC. This sequence encodes CASSHGSYEQYF.

This chain links TRBV14 with TRBJ2-7; TRBD1 agrees at 8 bases. The CDR3 is 16 amino acids. Per germline, CDR1 SGHDN and CDR2 FVKESK. Trimming cost V 5 bases and J 0 bases; bases outside gene matches: 9. The CDR3 DNA reads TGTGCCAGCAGCTCTCGACAGGGGTCCTACTCCTACGAGCAGTACTTC. Its translation: CASSSRQGSYSYEQYF.

The genes are TRBV28 and TRBJ1-6, with 10 bases aligning to TRBD1. The CDR3 has 16 amino acids. Germline CDR1 and CDR2: MDHEN and SYDVKM. J lost 9 bases, V lost 3 bases, and 8 bases had no gene match. The DNA for the CDR3 is TGTGCCAGCAGTTTCCGAAAGACAGGGGGCCGTTCACCCCTCCACTTT. It translates to CASSFRKTGGRSPLHF.

This chain joins TRBV9 and TRBJ2-3; a possible D gene is TRBD1 (5 bases). This CDR3 is built from 15 residues. CDR1 is SGDLS, CDR2 YYNGEE, per germline. Trimming shortened V by 4 bases and J by 4 bases, and 16 bases separated the two germline ends. Here the CDR3 DNA reads TGTGCCAGCAGCCTAAATCCCGGCAGGGCAGATACGCAGTATTTT. Its protein is CASSLNPGRADTQYF.

The chain recombines TRBV5-8 with TRBJ1-5, with 10 nucleotides matching TRBD1. The germline CDR1 and CDR2 sequences are SGHTS and YDEGEE. Losses at the gene ends were 0 bases for V and 3 bases for J; bases not matched to a gene: 3. This CDR3 comprises 16 residues. CDR3 region: CASSLGDRGFNQPQHF. The CDR3 nucleotides are TGTGCCAGCAGCTTGGGGGACAGGGGATTCAATCAGCCCCAGCATTTT.

V is TRBV6-5 and J is TRBJ1-3; D is perhaps TRBD1 (5 bases). This CDR3 contains 15 residues. The germline V gene has CDR1 MNHEY and CDR2 SVGAGI. Trimming removed 6 bases at V and 0 bases at J, with 12 bases between. The CDR3 DNA follows: TGTGCCAGCAGCCGAGACAGTCTCTCTGGAAACACCATATATTTT. Translating gives CASSRDSLSGNTIYF.

The V gene is TRBV7-3, the J gene TRBJ1-2, with D hard to call. The germline gives CDR1 SGHTA, CDR2 FQGTGA. The CDR3 sequence is 15 residues long. Trimming took off 5 bases at V and 4 bases at J, with 17 bases between the two ends. CDR3 sequence: CASSPLVSEIYGYTF. For the CDR3, the DNA is TGTGCCAGCAGCCCCCTAGTGTCCGAGATCTATGGCTACACCTTC.

V and J are TRBV7-9 and TRBJ2-1; weak D call: TRBD2 (6 bases). V was cut by 0 bases and J by 4 bases, with 13 bases left in between. Germline-derived CDR1 and CDR2 are SEHNR and FQNEAQ (reference sequence). The CDR3 contains 16 residues. CDR3 coding DNA: TGTGCCAGCAGCTTAGCGGTCTTGGGGACTTACAATGAGCAGTTCTTC. Residues: CASSLAVLGTYNEQFF.